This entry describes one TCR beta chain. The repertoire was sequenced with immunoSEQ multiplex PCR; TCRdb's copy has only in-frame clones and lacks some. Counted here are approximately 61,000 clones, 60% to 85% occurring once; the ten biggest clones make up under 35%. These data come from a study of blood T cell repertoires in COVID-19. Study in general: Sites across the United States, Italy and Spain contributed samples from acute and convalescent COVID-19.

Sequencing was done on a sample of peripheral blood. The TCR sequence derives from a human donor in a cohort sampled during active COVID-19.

CDR3 sequence (DNA): TGCGCCAGCAGCTCGTGGCAGGGGAACACTGAAGCTTTCTTT. It yields the protein CASSSWQGNTEAFF. The V and J genes are TRBV5-1 and TRBJ1-1; a weak D match, TRBD1 (5 bases). CDR3 length: 14 residues. V was pared by 3 bases and J by 1 base, with 10 bases between. CDR1 is SGHRS and CDR2 is YFSETQ in the germline V gene.